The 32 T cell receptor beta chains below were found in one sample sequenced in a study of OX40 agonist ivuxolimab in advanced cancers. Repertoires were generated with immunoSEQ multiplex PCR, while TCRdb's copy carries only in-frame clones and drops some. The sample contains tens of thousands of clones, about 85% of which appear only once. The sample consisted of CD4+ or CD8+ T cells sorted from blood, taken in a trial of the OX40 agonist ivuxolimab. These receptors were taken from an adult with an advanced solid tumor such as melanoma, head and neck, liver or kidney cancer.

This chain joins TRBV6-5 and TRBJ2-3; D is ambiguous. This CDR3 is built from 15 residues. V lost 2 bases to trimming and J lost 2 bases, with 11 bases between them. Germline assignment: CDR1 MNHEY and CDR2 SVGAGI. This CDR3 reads CASSYDNGYTDTQYF. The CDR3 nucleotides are TGTGCCAGCAGTTACGATAACGGGTACACAGATACGCAGTATTTT.

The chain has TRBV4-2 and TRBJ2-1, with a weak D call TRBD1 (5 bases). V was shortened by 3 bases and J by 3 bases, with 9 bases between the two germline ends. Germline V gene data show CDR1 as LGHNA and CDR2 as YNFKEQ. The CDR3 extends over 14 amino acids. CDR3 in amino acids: CASSHLDNYNEQFF. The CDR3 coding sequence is TGTGCCAGCAGCCACTTGGACAACTACAATGAGCAGTTCTTC.

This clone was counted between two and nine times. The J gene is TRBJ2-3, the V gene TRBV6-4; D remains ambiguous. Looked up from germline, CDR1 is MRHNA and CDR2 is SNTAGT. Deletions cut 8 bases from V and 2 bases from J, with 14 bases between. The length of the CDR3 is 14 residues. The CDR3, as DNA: TGTGCCAGCTCTATGGACGGGTTCACAGATACGCAGTATTTT. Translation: CASSMDGFTDTQYF.

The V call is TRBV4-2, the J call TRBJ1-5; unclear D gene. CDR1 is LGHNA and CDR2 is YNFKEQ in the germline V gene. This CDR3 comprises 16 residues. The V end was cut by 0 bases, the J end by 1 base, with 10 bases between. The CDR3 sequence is CASSQDRGTSNQPQHF. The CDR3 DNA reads TGTGCCAGCAGCCAAGATCGGGGTACAAGCAATCAGCCCCAGCATTTT.

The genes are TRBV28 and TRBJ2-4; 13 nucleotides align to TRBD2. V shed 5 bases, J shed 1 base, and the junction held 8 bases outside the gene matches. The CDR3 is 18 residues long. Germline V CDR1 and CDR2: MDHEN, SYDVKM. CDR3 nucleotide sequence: TGTGCCAGCAGTCAACCTAGGACTAGCGGGGGTGCCAAAAACATTCAGTACTTC. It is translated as CASSQPRTSGGAKNIQYF.

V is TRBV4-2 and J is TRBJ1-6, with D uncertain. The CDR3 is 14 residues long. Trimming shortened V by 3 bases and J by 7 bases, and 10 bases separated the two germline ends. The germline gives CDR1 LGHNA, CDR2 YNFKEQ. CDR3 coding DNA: TGTGCCAGCAGCCATATAGTTTGGAATTCACCCCTCCACTTT. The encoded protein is CASSHIVWNSPLHF.

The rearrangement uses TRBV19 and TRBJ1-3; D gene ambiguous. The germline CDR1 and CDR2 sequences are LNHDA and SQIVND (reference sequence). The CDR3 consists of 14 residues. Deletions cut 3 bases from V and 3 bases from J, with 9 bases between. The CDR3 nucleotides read TGTGCCAGTAGTATCACGGGGATTGGAAACACCATATATTTT. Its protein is CASSITGIGNTIYF.

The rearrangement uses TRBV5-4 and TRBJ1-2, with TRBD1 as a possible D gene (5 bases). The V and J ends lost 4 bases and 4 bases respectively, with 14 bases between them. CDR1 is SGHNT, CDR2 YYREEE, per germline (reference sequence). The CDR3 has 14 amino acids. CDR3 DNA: TGTGCCAGCAGCCTACCCAGGGACGTCTATGGCTACACCTTC. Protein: CASSLPRDVYGYTF.

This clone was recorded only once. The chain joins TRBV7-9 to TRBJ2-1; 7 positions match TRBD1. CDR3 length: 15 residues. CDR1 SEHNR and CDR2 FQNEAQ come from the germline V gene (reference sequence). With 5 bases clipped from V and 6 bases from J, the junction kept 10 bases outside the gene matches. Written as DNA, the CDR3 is TGTGCCAGCAGCGGCGAATCCGGGACAGTCAATGAGCAGTTCTTC. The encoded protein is CASSGESGTVNEQFF.

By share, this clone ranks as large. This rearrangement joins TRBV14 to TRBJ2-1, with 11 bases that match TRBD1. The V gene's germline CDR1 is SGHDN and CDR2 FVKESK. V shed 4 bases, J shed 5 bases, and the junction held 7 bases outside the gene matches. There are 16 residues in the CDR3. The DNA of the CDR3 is TGTGCCAGCAGCCGTATTCCGGGACAGGGGGACAATGAGCAGTTCTTC. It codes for CASSRIPGQGDNEQFF.

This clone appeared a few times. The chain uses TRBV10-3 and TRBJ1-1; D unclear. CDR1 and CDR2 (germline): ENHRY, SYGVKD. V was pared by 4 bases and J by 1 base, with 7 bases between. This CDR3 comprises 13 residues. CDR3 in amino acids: CAISASGNTEAFF. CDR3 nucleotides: TGTGCCATCAGTGCTTCAGGGAACACTGAAGCTTTCTTT.

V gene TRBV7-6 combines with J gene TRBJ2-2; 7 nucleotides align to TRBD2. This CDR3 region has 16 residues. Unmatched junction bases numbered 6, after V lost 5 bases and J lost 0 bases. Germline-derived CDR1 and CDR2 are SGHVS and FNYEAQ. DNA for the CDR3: TGTGCCAGCAGCCGAGCGAGCGGGGCGAACACCGGGGAGCTGTTTTTT. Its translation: CASSRASGANTGELFF. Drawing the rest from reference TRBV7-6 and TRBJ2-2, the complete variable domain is GAGVSQSPRYKVTKRGQDVALRCDPISGHVSLYWYRQALGQGPEFLTYFNYEAQQDKSGLPNDRFSAERPEGSISTLTIQRTEQRDSAMYRCASSRASGANTGELFFGEGSRLTVL.

The CDR3 sequence is CASSLEIGQYF. CDR3 bases: TGTGCCAGCAGCTTAGAGATCGGGCAGTACTTC. This chain uses TRBV11-2 with TRBJ2-7; D call uncertain. The CDR3 consists of 11 residues. The germline V gene has CDR1 SGHAT and CDR2 FQNNGV. Trimming stripped 0 bases from V and 9 bases from J, with 6 bases between.

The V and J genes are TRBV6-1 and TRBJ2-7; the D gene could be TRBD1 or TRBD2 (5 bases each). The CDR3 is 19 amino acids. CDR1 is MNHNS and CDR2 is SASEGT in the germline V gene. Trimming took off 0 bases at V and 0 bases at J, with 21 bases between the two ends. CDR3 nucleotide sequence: TGTGCCAGCAGTGAAGCAACGGGCCAAGCAGGGACGTTCTCCTACGAGCAGTACTTC. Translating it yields CASSEATGQAGTFSYEQYF.

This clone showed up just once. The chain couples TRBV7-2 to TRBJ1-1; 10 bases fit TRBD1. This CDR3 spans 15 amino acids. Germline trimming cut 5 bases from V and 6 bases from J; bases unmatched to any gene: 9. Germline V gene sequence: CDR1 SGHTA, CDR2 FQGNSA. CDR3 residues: CASSARDRGSSEAFF. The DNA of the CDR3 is TGTGCCAGCAGCGCCCGGGACAGGGGCTCATCTGAAGCTTTCTTT.

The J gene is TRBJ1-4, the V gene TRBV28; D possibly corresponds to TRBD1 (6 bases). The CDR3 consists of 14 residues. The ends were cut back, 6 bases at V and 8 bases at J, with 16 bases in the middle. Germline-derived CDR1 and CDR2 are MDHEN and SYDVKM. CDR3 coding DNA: TGTGCCAGCAGGGCCGGACAGTCCGGGGAAAAACTGTTTTTT. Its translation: CASRAGQSGEKLFF.

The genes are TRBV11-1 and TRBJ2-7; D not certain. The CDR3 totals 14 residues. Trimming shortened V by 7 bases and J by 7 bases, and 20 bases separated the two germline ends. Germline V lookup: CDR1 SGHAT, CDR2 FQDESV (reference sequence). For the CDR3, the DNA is TGTGCCAGCACCGTATTCCCCTACGTAGGGGAGCAGTACTTC. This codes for CASTVFPYVGEQYF.

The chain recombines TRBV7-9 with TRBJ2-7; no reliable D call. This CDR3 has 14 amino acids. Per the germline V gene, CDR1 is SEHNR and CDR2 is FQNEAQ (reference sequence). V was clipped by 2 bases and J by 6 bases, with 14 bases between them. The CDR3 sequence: CASSLNSGFGEQYF. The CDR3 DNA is TGTGCCAGCAGCTTAAATTCCGGTTTTGGCGAGCAGTACTTC.

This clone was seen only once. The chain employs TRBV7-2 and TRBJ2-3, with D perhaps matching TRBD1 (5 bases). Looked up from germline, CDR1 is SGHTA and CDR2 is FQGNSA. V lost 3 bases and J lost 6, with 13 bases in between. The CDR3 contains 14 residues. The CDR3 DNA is TGTGCCAGCAGCTTTTCACGGCAGGGTGATACGCAGTATTTT. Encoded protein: CASSFSRQGDTQYF.

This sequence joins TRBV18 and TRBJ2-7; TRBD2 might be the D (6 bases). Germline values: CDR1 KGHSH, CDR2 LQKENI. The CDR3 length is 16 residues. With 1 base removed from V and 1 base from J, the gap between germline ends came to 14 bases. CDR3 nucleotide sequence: TGTGCCAGCTCACCACAACGAGCGGGTCTTTCCTACGAGCAGTACTTC. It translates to CASSPQRAGLSYEQYF.

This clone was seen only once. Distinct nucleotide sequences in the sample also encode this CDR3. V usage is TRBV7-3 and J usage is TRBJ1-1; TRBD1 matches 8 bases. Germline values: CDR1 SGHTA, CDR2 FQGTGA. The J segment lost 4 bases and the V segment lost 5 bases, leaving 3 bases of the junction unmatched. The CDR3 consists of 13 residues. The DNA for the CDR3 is TGTGCCAGCAGCGTGGACAGGGCCACTGAAGCTTTCTTT. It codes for CASSVDRATEAFF.

The CDR3 DNA reads TGTGCCAGCAGTTACTCGCCTGGCTCCATGGATACGCAGTATTTT. Translating it yields CASSYSPGSMDTQYF. The chain is built from TRBV6-5 and TRBJ2-3; D remains ambiguous. Between the trimmed V and J ends, which lost 0 bases and 6 bases, there was a span of 13 bases. This CDR3 is 15 amino acids long. Germline V gene data show CDR1 as MNHEY and CDR2 as SVGAGI.

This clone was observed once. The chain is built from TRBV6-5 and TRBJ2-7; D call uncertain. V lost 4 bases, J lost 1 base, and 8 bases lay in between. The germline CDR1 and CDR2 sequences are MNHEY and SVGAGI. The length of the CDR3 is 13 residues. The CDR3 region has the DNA TGTGCCAGCAGTTCCTACCCTTCCTACGAGCAGTACTTC. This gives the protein CASSSYPSYEQYF.

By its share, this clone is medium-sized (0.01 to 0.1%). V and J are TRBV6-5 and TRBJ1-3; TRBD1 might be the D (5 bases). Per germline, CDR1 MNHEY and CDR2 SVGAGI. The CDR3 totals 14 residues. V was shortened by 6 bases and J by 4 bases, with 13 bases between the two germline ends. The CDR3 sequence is CASSLSGRGNTIYF. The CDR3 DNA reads TGTGCCAGCAGCCTCTCGGGGCGAGGAAACACCATATATTTT.

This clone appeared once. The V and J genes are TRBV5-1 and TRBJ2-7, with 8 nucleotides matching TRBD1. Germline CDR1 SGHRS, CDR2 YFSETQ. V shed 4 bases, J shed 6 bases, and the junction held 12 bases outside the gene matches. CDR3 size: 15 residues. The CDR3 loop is CASSTDGQGGSEQYF. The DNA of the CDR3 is TGCGCCAGCAGCACGGACGGACAGGGTGGGTCCGAGCAGTACTTC.

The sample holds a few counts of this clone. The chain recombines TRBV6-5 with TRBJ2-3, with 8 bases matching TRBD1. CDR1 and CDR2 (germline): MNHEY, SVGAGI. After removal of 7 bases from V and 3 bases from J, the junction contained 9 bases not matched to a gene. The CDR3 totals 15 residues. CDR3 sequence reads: CASTLGQGRTDTQYF. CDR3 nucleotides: TGTGCCAGCACCCTCGGACAGGGCAGGACAGATACGCAGTATTTT.

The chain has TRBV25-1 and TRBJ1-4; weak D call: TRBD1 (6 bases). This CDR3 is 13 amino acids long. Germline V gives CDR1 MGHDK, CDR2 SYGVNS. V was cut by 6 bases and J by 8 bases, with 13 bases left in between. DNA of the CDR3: TGTGCCAGCAGGCGGGGGCCTGACGAAAAACTGTTTTTT. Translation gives CASRRGPDEKLFF.

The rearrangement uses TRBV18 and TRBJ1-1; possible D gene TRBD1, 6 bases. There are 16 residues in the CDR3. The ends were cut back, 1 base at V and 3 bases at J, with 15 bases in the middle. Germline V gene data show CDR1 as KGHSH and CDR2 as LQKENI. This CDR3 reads CASSPLILGGDTEAFF. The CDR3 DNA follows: TGTGCCAGCTCACCACTTATATTAGGGGGGGACACTGAAGCTTTCTTT.

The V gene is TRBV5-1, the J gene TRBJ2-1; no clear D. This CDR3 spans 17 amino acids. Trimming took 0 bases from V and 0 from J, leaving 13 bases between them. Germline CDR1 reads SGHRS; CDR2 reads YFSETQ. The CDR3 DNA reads TGCGCCAGCAGCTTGGTGGTCGGGCCCCGCTCCTACAATGAGCAGTTCTTC. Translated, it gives CASSLVVGPRSYNEQFF.

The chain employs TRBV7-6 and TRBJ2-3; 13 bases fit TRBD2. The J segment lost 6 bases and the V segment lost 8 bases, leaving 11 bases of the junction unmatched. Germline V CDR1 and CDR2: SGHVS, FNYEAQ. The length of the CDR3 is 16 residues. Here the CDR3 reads CASPKGLAGWWDTQYF. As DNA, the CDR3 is TGTGCCAGCCCTAAGGGACTAGCGGGATGGTGGGATACGCAGTATTTT.

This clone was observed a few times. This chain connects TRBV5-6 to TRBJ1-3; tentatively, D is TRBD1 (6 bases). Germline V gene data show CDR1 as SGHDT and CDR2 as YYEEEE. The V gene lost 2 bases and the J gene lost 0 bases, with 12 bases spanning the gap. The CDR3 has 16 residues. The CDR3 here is CASSFGGPSSGNTIYF. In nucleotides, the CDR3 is TGTGCCAGCAGCTTCGGGGGGCCGAGCTCTGGAAACACCATATATTTT.

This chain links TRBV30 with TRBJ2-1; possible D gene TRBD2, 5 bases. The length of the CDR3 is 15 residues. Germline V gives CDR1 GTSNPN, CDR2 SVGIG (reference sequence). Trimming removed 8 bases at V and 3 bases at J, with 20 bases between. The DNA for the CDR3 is TGTGCCAGCACAACCCGCCGGGCGGGCTACAATGAGCAGTTCTTC. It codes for CASTTRRAGYNEQFF. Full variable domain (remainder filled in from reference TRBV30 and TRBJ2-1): SQTIHQWPATLVQPVGSPLSLECTVEGTSNPNLYWYRQAAGRGLQLLFYSVGIGQISSEVPQNLSASRPQDRQFILSSKKLLLSDSGFYLCASTTRRAGYNEQFFGPGTRLTVL.